These T cell receptor beta chains were read from a single sample in a study of CD4+ T cells in melanoma. Produced via immunoSEQ multiplex PCR; TCRdb's table is partial and in-frame only. The sample lists 13,000 to 15,000 clones, under 80% occurring once. Sequencing was performed on cells from a culture (not recorded whether cultured in vitro). The receptors stem from a human donor with melanoma. CDR3s leave out the opening cysteine and the closing phenylalanine or tryptophan. Part of the rows lack a size; the others show once, few, many or a class for expanded clones.

abundance | j_gene | v_gene | CDR3aa
- | TRBJ2-7 | TRBV6-1 | ASTEGSRYEQY
- | TRBJ1-4 | TRBV6-1 | ASSAQVNEKLF
- | TRBJ2-1 | TRBV5-4 | ASSLYLGTGKF
- | TRBJ2-1 | TRBV2 | ASCKLRLGLAQTHDGEQF
once | TRBJ2-2 | TRBV4-1 | ASSPGPHRTGELF
- | TRBJ2-3 | TRBV9 | ASSVGKAPTDTQY
- | TRBJ2-3 | TRBV7-8 | ASSLDRGNTQY
- | TRBJ1-5 | TRBV6-6 | ASSYNGRDQPQH
- | TRBJ2-1 | TRBV4-1 | ASSHGGKGQF
- | TRBJ2-3 | TRBV7-6 | ASSTAPDTQY
- | TRBJ2-7 | TRBV7-8 | ASSLVDLYEQY
- | TRBJ1-1 | TRBV28 | ASTRIYSSGNTEAF
few | TRBJ1-1 | TRBV13 | ASSLTPTEAF
once | TRBJ1-1 | TRBV4-1 | ASSLQGHMPPEAF
- | TRBJ1-1 | TRBV2 | ASSKDELNTEAF
- | TRBJ1-2 | TRBV4-2 | ASSQAAGQGGTYGYT
- | TRBJ1-5 | TRBV18 | ASASGTGGPNQPQH
- | TRBJ1-3 | TRBV7-9 | ASGDYTIY
- | - | TRBV2 | ASTYPISYEQY
- | TRBJ2-3 | TRBV6-5 | ASRLAGSTQY
- | TRBJ1-1 | TRBV6-5 | ASVFRQGVTEAF
- | TRBJ1-1 | TRBV7-8 | ASSFYQGMAEAF
- | TRBJ1-4 | TRBV5-6 | ASSLKSEDNEKLF
- | TRBJ2-2 | TRBV5-1 | ASSEDANTGELF
- | TRBJ2-2 | TRBV7-2 | ASTPTSGPTGELF
- | TRBJ1-5 | TRBV7-3 | ASRRGNNQPQH
- | TRBJ2-6 | TRBV25-1 | ASSEVTAQLSGANVLT
- | TRBJ1-2 | TRBV25-1 | ASRTDLGGGNYGYT
- | TRBJ1-1 | TRBV6-7 | ASSWGWTEAF
once | TRBJ1-4 | TRBV11-2 | ASSSGQGNVKNEKLF
- | TRBJ2-1 | TRBV7-3 | ASSKAGGPQEQF
- | TRBJ2-3 | TRBV2 | ASSEASPGRGQDTQY
- | TRBJ1-6 | TRBV27 | ASSFRSSYNSPLH
- | TRBJ1-6 | TRBV11-2 | ASSLEVGSPLH
- | TRBJ2-6 | TRBV6-1 | ASSDRGKSGANVLT
- | TRBJ1-6 | TRBV6-5 | ASSRGGTGGPPLH
few | TRBJ2-5 | TRBV20-1 | SASVGETQY
- | TRBJ2-5 | TRBV11-2 | ASSPGGLYQETQY
- | TRBJ1-1 | TRBV7-3 | ASSLSGSTEAF
- | TRBJ2-5 | TRBV5-1 | ASSPEPPTSGRPETQY
- | TRBJ2-7 | TRBV7-9 | ASSLAVRTYEQY
- | TRBJ2-3 | TRBV19 | ASSPERGGDTQY
- | TRBJ1-5 | TRBV7-2 | ASSAAWNRPQH
- | TRBJ1-2 | TRBV27 | ASSDSFYGYT
few | TRBJ1-1 | TRBV5-6 | ASSQGLTYGRAF